This T cell receptor beta chain was observed in a study of T cell responses to AZD1222 COVID-19 vaccine (dated by TCRdb to about 2021). Context from the whole study: AZD1222 recipients with second doses at about 4 weeks or about 12 weeks were pooled, because spike-specific TCR depth and breadth did not differ between schedules. Enrollment into the trials was organized by age into subgroups of 18-55, 56-69 and 70-plus years, and those subgroups contained approximately 150, 30 and 60 TCR-sequenced participants, respectively. TCR sequencing was performed for fewer than 250 trial participants, of whom roughly 200 were given two doses of AZD1222 and approximately 25 were given two doses of MenACWY control vaccine. Here is what the overall study found, with its caveats: The whole spike protein was spanned by vaccine-associated CD4 TCRs, and dominant responses were seen in regions 160-218 and 743-854. The 56-69-year group was small, and its depth increase did not reach significance, likely because of low power. Only five to seven AZD1222 recipients were SARS-CoV-2 seropositive at baseline, limiting conclusions about previously exposed vaccinees. Most participants were white British and females outnumbered males, and the authors suggested that clonal diversity may have been underestimated. Reportedly, close to half of the unique spike-specific TCRs recognized epitopes lying outside the regions that are mutated in the B.1.351 and B.1.1.7 variants. Spike-specific TCR breadth and depth rose significantly after two AZD1222 doses compared with day 0 and with MenACWY recipients. Because no day 14 peak-response samples were available, repertoires were characterized only after the peak T cell response.

The sample's time point, from its label and the paper: baseline before first vaccination. Vaccinee samples were obtained from the UK trials COV001 and COV002, which included a single-blind randomized controlled phase 2/3 trial of AZD1222 (ChAdOx1 nCoV-19) in healthy adults. Trial participant PBMC samples were collected at day 0 and day 28 after the second dose for TCRbeta chain sequencing. The CDR3 sequence holds 12 residues, the cysteine and phenylalanine included. This entry keeps only the CDR3 DNA: 36 bases, framed from base 1. At the junction V is shortened by 1 base and J by 5 bases, with 6 bases in between. CDR1 and CDR2 are drawn from the germline V gene: SGHDT, YYEEEE. The CDR3 regions of human TCRbeta chains were analyzed by immunosequencing. The published analysis was carried out like this. TCRs in the repertoires were matched against a reference library of SARS-CoV-2-specific TCRs that had been generated with the MIRA antigen-specificity platform. Breadth was defined as the fraction of unique TCRs that were SARS-CoV-2-associated, and depth was defined as the fraction of total T cells that were SARS-CoV-2-associated. Using the MIRA data, each spike-specific TCR was assigned both to the spike region to which the TCR was reactive and to a CD4 or CD8 class. Log10-transformed breadth and depth values were compared by one-way ANOVA with Sidak's multiple comparisons tests. What TCRdb holds here is the immuneACCESS table cut down to in-frame rearrangements. Part of the clones is not present; checked against another copy, under half of the missing clones reflect an unresolved V gene, and the others are unexplained. That table furnishes V, J and clone size, whereas the DNA furnished D and trimming. The sample table contains under 150,000 clones; only one count was recorded for roughly nine tenths of them. The ten largest make up 28% of the sample.

Of note for this clone: Its antigen specificity is not known. No base quality values were provided; no much bigger clone lies one nucleotide off.

This clonotype originated in an adult in good health. This sequence uses TRBV5-6 and TRBJ1-1, with no confident D gene call. Sequences were derived from peripheral blood, sampled on day 0 of AZD1222 vaccination. The base sequence is TGTGCCAGCAGCTTGTTGAGGACTGAAGCTTTCTTT. Translated, it reads CASSLLRTEAFF.